This T cell receptor beta chain is from a study of blood T cells in healthy people across ages. Study context: Capture via template switching afforded approximately one barcoded beta molecule per two T cells. General study points: No conclusive comparison of naive versus antigen-experienced cells was possible with unsorted PBMCs.

Each donor's blood draw was around 9.2 milliliters of peripheral blood. Researchers isolated at least 6 million PBMCs per sample. With respect to this clonotype: What it binds is not known.

A J-beta primer mix and a sample-barcoded 5' primer were used in a second PCR of roughly 6 to 11 cycles. Each CDR3 protein is one row after TCRdb ran MiXCR on the 5' RACE reads. The sample includes around 1.5 million distinct CDR3 sequences, roughly 45% of them seen just once. This clonotype originated in a woman in her late teens or twenties in good health. Sequencing was performed on blood.

The CDR3 nucleotides read TGTGCCAGCAGCCAAGTAGGGGGGGGCGTCTATGGCTACACCTTC. Translated: CASSQVGGGVYGYTF. This chain uses TRBV14 with TRBJ1-2; D possibly corresponds to TRBD1 (6 bases). Germline CDR1 is SGHDN and CDR2 is FVKESK. The CDR3 has 15 residues. The V and J ends lost 1 base and 4 bases respectively, with 13 bases between them. Filled out from reference TRBV14 and TRBJ1-2, the complete variable domain reads EAGVTQFPSHSVIEKGQTVTLRCDPISGHDNLYWYRRVMGKEIKFLLHFVKESKQDESGMPNNRFLAERTGGTYSTLKVQPAELEDSGVYFCASSQVGGGVYGYTFGSGTRLTVV.